A single sample is the source of the 23 T cell receptor beta chains below, sequenced in a study of blood T cells in healthy people across ages (dated by TCRdb to about 2015). Receptor libraries were prepared by 5' RACE. These reads were obtained on an Illumina HiSeq 2500. A second about 7 to 11 cycle PCR used a sample-barcoded 5' primer and a J-beta primer mix. TCRdb redid the processing of the public reads, applying fastp at Q25 and MiXCR, and retained in-frame beta chains. All rows with the same CDR3 protein become a single entry with the most common DNA and genes. The sample has 1.2 million to 1.5 million distinct CDR3 sequences on record, around 59% of them singletons. 6.5% to 8.5% of the sample lies in the top ten. Sequencing input: blood. The receptors were gathered from a man between 18 and 35 years old in good health.

V usage is TRBV3-1 and J usage is TRBJ1-1; D is uncertain. V gave up 0 bases and J gave up 5 bases, with 25 bases separating them. CDR1 and CDR2 from the germline V gene are LGHDT and YNNKEL (reference sequence). The CDR3 is 19 residues long. CDR3 bases: TGTGCCAGCAGCCAAGATGGGGAGGGTTGGTATGGTCGAAGTACTGAAGCTTTCTTT. Protein sequence: CASSQDGEGWYGRSTEAFF.

The chain links TRBV3-1 to TRBJ2-5, with D possibly being TRBD2 (6 bases). V was shortened by 4 bases and J by 13 bases, with 13 bases between the two germline ends. Germline loops: CDR1 LGHDT, CDR2 YNNKEL (reference sequence). The CDR3 covers 11 residues. CDR3 sequence reads: CASSRRTTRYF. The DNA of the CDR3 is TGTGCCAGCAGCCGCAGGACTACACGGTACTTC.

This clonotype was detected only once. The rearrangement joins TRBV6-2 or TRBV6-3 to TRBJ1-5; D uncertain. Trimming stripped 5 bases from V and 4 bases from J, with 15 bases between. CDR3 length: 15 amino acids. Germline-derived CDR1 and CDR2 are MNHEY and SVGEGT. In DNA form, the CDR3 reads TGTGCCAGCAGTCAAGTGAGATCGGCAAATCAGCCCCAGCATTTT. Translating gives CASSQVRSANQPQHF.

The chain couples TRBV20-1 to TRBJ2-3; D remains ambiguous. V lost 2 bases and J lost 2, with 5 bases in between. The CDR3 loop spans 12 amino acids. CDR1 and CDR2 from the germline V gene are DFQATT and SNEGSKA (reference sequence). DNA for the CDR3: TGCAGTGCTAGACTCAACACAGATACGCAGTATTTT. It yields the protein CSARLNTDTQYF.

This clonotype came up once. The chain couples TRBV6-2 or TRBV6-3 to TRBJ2-5; 7 bases fit TRBD1. CDR1 is MNHEY, CDR2 SVGEGT, per germline. The CDR3 has 13 amino acids. V lost 8 bases to trimming and J lost 1 base; unmatched junction nucleotides: 4. CDR3 in DNA: TGTGCCAGCTTAGGGGACAGCCAAGAGACCCAGTACTTC. It encodes CASLGDSQETQYF.

This clonotype was detected only once. The rearrangement links TRBV4-1 to TRBJ1-5; D perhaps matches TRBD1 (6 bases). Deletions cut 1 base from V and 3 bases from J, with 16 bases between. This CDR3 region has 17 residues. The germline V gene has CDR1 MGHRA and CDR2 YSYEKL. CDR3 DNA: TGCGCCAGCAGCCAAGTTTACCCAGGGGCCCCCAATCAGCCCCAGCATTTT. Translation gives CASSQVYPGAPNQPQHF.

This sequence joins TRBV7-2 and TRBJ2-7; 11 bases map to TRBD1. The J call may not be correct, given that the DNA end is closer to TRBJ2-1. The CDR3 spans 14 residues. Germline values: CDR1 SGHTA, CDR2 FQGNSA. Here the CDR3 DNA reads TGTGCCAGCAGCTTCGGACAGGGGGCGCACGAGCAGTTCTTC. Translated, it gives CASSFGQGAHEQFF.

The genes are TRBV25-1 and TRBJ2-5; D remains ambiguous. In germline, CDR1 is MGHDK, CDR2 SYGVNS. Trimming pared 4 bases from V and 0 bases from J, leaving 12 bases between. This CDR3 comprises 15 residues. CDR3 amino acids: CASSVNSFYQETQYF. CDR3 sequence (DNA): TGTGCCAGCAGTGTAAATTCGTTCTACCAAGAGACCCAGTACTTC.

The rearrangement links TRBV12-5 to TRBJ1-5; D is unclear. V lost 5 bases and J lost 9, with 8 bases in between. This CDR3 spans 11 amino acids. Germline V CDR1 and CDR2: LGHNT, FRNRAP. The CDR3 sequence is CASGLLGPQHF. The CDR3 region has the DNA TGTGCTAGTGGTCTTCTTGGGCCCCAGCATTTT.

V is TRBV4-3 and J is TRBJ1-2; 10 nucleotides agree with TRBD1. Per germline, CDR1 LGHNA and CDR2 YSLEER. The junction had 4 bases not matched to a gene; V was cut back by 1 base and J by 5 bases. CDR3 size: 15 residues. CDR3 in amino acids: CASSQGGQGRYGYTF. CDR3 bases: TGCGCCAGCAGCCAAGGGGGACAGGGGCGTTATGGCTACACCTTC.

The chain couples TRBV6-1 to TRBJ2-7; the match to TRBD1 covers 9 bases. V was pared by 0 bases and J by 2 bases, with 14 bases of the junction left unmatched. From germline, CDR1 is MNHNS and CDR2 SASEGT. The CDR3 length is 19 residues. CDR3 coding DNA: TGTGCCAGCAGTGAAGCGGGGAATACAGGGGGCTACCAAACCTACGAGCAGTACTTC. Residues: CASSEAGNTGGYQTYEQYF.

This sequence joins TRBV29-1 and TRBJ1-5; D perhaps matches TRBD1 (6 bases). The CDR3 has 14 amino acids. Germline loops: CDR1 SQVTM, CDR2 ANQGSEA. V was shortened by 4 bases and J by 4 bases, with 14 bases between the two germline ends. CDR3 bases: TGCAGCGTTGCAGCAGGCACAGGGAATCAGCCCCAGCATTTT. Its protein is CSVAAGTGNQPQHF.

This chain links TRBV20-1 with TRBJ2-5; D might be TRBD2 (6 bases). The end of the DNA fits TRBJ2-7 better, so the J call may be wrong. CDR3 size: 12 residues. CDR1 and CDR2 (germline): DFQATT, SNEGSKA (reference sequence). The CDR3 loop is CSAREGGDEQYF. The CDR3 nucleotides are TGCAGTGCTAGAGAAGGAGGGGACGAGCAGTACTTC.

In this sample, this clonotype turned up a few times. The rearrangement joins TRBV28 to TRBJ2-7; 7 bases align to TRBD2. The V segment lost 1 base and the J segment 3 bases; nucleotides outside the gene matches: 12. In germline, CDR1 is MDHEN, CDR2 SYDVKM. CDR3 length: 17 amino acids. The CDR3 nucleotides are TGTGCCAGCAGTTTATTCACGCTAACTAGCGTCCGCTACGAGCAGTACTTC. This translates into CASSLFTLTSVRYEQYF.

This clonotype has only a few counts. CDR3 coding DNA: TGCAGCGTCTCTTCGGGGGACAATCAGCCCCAGCATTTT. Translation gives CSVSSGDNQPQHF. The chain is built from TRBV29-1 and TRBJ1-5, with D perhaps TRBD1 (5 bases). Germline loops: CDR1 SQVTM, CDR2 ANQGSEA. This CDR3 has 13 residues. V was shortened by 6 bases and J by 3 bases, with 12 bases between the two germline ends. The entire variable domain, with the rest obtained from reference TRBV29-1 and TRBJ1-5, is as follows: SAVISQKPSRDICQRGTSLTIQCQVDSQVTMMFWYRQQPGQSLTLIATANQGSEATYESGFVIDKFPISRPNLTFSTLTVSNMSPEDSSIYLCSVSSGDNQPQHFGDGTRLSIL.

The chain combines TRBV4-3 with TRBJ2-1; possible D gene TRBD2, 5 bases. With 4 bases removed from V and 0 bases from J, the gap between germline ends came to 16 bases. Germline CDR1 reads LGHNA; CDR2 reads YSLEER. The CDR3 has 17 residues. The chain's CDR3 is CASSRSQLGSSYNEQFF. CDR3 in DNA: TGCGCCAGCAGCCGATCGCAACTAGGAAGCTCCTACAATGAGCAGTTCTTC.

The gene calls are TRBV6-6 and TRBJ1-1; the D gene is possibly TRBD1 (6 bases). Trimming cost V 5 bases and J 4 bases, with 11 bases left between them. Germline V gene lookup returns CDR1 MNHNY and CDR2 SVGAGI (reference sequence). The length of the CDR3 is 13 residues. CDR3 region: CASSPGTSTEAFF. The DNA of the CDR3 is TGTGCCAGCAGTCCCGGGACATCCACTGAAGCTTTCTTT.

The V call is TRBV3-1, the J call TRBJ2-7; D is possibly TRBD2 (5 bases). The CDR3 spans 14 residues. V dropped 3 bases and J dropped 0 bases, with 9 bases sitting between them. Germline lookup yields CDR1 LGHDT and CDR2 YNNKEL (reference sequence). The CDR3 loop is CASSHDSDSYEQYF. CDR3 DNA sequence: TGTGCCAGCAGCCACGATAGCGACTCCTACGAGCAGTACTTC.

This clonotype appeared a few times. The rearrangement joins TRBV5-1 to TRBJ2-1; 14 bases are a match to TRBD2. The trim removed 2 bases at V and 5 bases at J, leaving 6 bases unmatched. In germline, CDR1 is SGHRS, CDR2 YFSETQ. The CDR3 is made up of 17 amino acids. DNA of the CDR3: TGCGCCAGCAGCTTTCGACTAGCGGGAGGGCCAGACAATGAGCAGTTCTTC. It codes for CASSFRLAGGPDNEQFF.

The chain recombines TRBV25-1 with TRBJ1-6; D is unclear. The length of the CDR3 is 16 residues. Germline V gene lookup returns CDR1 MGHDK and CDR2 SYGVNS. V lost 1 base to trimming and J lost 9 bases, with 16 bases between them. The CDR3 spells CASSESGRRGGSPLHF. The CDR3 bases are TGTGCCAGCAGTGAATCAGGCAGGCGGGGAGGTTCACCCCTCCACTTT.

This clonotype was recorded a few times. The chain links TRBV29-1 to TRBJ2-1; no definite D call. Deletions cut 5 bases from V and 3 bases from J, with 17 bases between. The CDR3 runs to 15 residues. Germline CDR1 SQVTM, CDR2 ANQGSEA. CDR3 residues: CSVHGNPLSYNEQFF. The CDR3 DNA sequence: TGCAGCGTTCATGGTAATCCCCTTAGCTACAATGAGCAGTTCTTC.

V usage is TRBV4-2 and J usage is TRBJ1-4, with TRBD1 matching over 10 bases. Germline CDR1 is LGHNA and CDR2 is YNFKEQ. This CDR3 has 17 amino acids. V gave up 4 bases and J gave up 8 bases; unmatched junction bases: 13. Here the CDR3 reads CASSREAPGTGEEKLFF. The CDR3 bases are TGTGCCAGCAGCCGAGAGGCCCCCGGGACAGGGGAAGAAAAACTGTTTTTT.

This chain links TRBV12-3 or TRBV12-4 with TRBJ1-2; tentative D call: TRBD1 (5 bases). V gave up 5 bases and J gave up 4 bases, with 20 bases separating them. The CDR3 length is 16 residues. DNA for the CDR3: TGTGCCAGCAGTGATGGGGTAGGGGCACGCGGCTATGGCTACACCTTC. Encoded protein: CASSDGVGARGYGYTF.